The source of this TCR beta chain is a study of blood T cell repertoires in COVID-19. Assignment of participants to cohorts was predicated upon participant-reported clinical history. Measured with immunoSEQ multiplex PCR; TCRdb has only the in-frame clones, and not every one. Counted here are 220,000 or so clones, about 80% occurring once; the ten biggest clones make up approximately 1.2%. The CDR3 spans 14 residues. In germline, CDR1 is SGHDT, CDR2 YYEEEE. Trimming removed 4 bases at V and 12 bases at J, with 19 bases between. Sample: PBMCs or T cells enriched from blood (not recorded which). The receptor comes from a woman aged 40 to 50 with acute COVID-19. The chain employs TRBV5-6 and TRBJ1-4; D remains ambiguous. The CDR3 reads CASSVGIFNGELFF. The CDR3 bases are TGTGCCAGCAGCGTCGGGATCTTCAACGGGGAACTGTTTTTT.